Each of the 7 T cell receptor beta chains below was sequenced from the same sample in a study of regulatory T cells in long-lasting Graves disease. Investigators prepared the TCR beta libraries by applying iRepertoire HTBI primers and Arm-PCR of CDR3 regions. TCRdb recomputed calls from the multiplex PCR reads with MiXCR, one row per CDR3 protein. Of roughly 450,000 distinct CDR3 sequences listed, about 22% were seen once; the top ten hold under 15%. This sample's time point: persistent/refractory GD, antithyroid drugs over 5 years with positive TRAb. PBMC RNA was the source of the TCR library. Sample: peripheral blood mononuclear cells (PBMCs), taken when the disease was refractory, from a patient treated with antithyroid drugs. These receptors all come from a female donor with Graves disease.

The chain carries TRBV7-8 and TRBJ2-3; TRBD2 is a possible D gene (6 bases). CDR1 is SGHVS, CDR2 FQNEAQ, per germline. The germline V and J ends were trimmed by 4 bases and 0 bases, with 17 bases remaining between them. The CDR3 has 17 residues. The CDR3 sequence: CASSSRFAAGSTDTQYF. CDR3 nucleotide sequence: TGTGCCAGCAGCTCCCGGTTTGCTGCGGGGAGCACAGATACGCAGTATTTT.

This clonotype was found a few times. The chain links TRBV28 to TRBJ2-6; D is ambiguous. CDR1 and CDR2 from the germline V gene are MDHEN and SYDVKM. CDR3 length equals 18 residues. Trimming took off 5 bases at V and 0 bases at J, with 17 bases between the two ends. CDR3 coding DNA: TGTGCCAGCAGTCCCCTGGATGGGCCCCGCTCTGGGGCCAACGTCCTGACTTTC. Its protein is CASSPLDGPRSGANVLTF.

CDR3 DNA: TGTGCAGCACGGGAGGGGAATCAGCCCCAGCATTTT. Protein sequence: CAAREGNQPQHF. The chain couples TRBV30 to TRBJ1-5; D possibly corresponds to TRBD1 (5 bases). CDR1 and CDR2 (germline): GTSNPN, SVGIG (reference sequence). The CDR3 sequence is 12 residues long.

Ten or more counts support this clonotype. The CDR3 DNA follows: TGTGCCAGCAGCCAAAACGGGGGCGAGCAGCCCCAGCATTTT. It codes for CASSQNGGEQPQHF. This chain joins TRBV7-2 and TRBJ1-5, with D possibly matching TRBD1 (6 bases). Germline CDR1 SGHTA, CDR2 FQGNSA. The ends were cut back, 5 bases at V and 7 bases at J, with 15 bases in the middle. The CDR3 spans 14 residues.

Ten or more counts support this clonotype. This chain uses TRBV2 with TRBJ2-3; weak D call: TRBD2 (6 bases). Trimming cost V 3 bases and J 0 bases, with 13 bases left between them. The germline V gene encodes CDR1 SNHLY and CDR2 FYNNEI. The CDR3 is 16 amino acids. For the CDR3, the DNA is TGTGCCAGCAGTGACCTCCGGGACTTTAGCACAGATACGCAGTATTTT. This gives the protein CASSDLRDFSTDTQYF.

This clonotype was recorded many times. The chain employs TRBV28 and TRBJ1-5; 9 positions agree with TRBD1. Unmatched junction bases numbered 7, after V lost 6 bases and J lost 4 bases. The CDR3 spans 15 residues. Germline V lookup: CDR1 MDHEN, CDR2 SYDVKM. The CDR3, as DNA: TGTGCCAGCAGAATTACAGGGGGCCTTAATCAGCCCCAGCATTTT. Protein product: CASRITGGLNQPQHF.

This clonotype was counted many times. The chain joins TRBV6-2 or TRBV6-3 to TRBJ1-5; the D is unclear. CDR3 length: 17 amino acids. The V end was cut by 0 bases, the J end by 0 bases, with 12 bases between. Germline V gene sequence: CDR1 MNHEY, CDR2 SVGEGT. As DNA, the CDR3 is TGTGCCAGCAGTTACTCGAAATCCGGGCATAGCAATCAGCCCCAGCATTTT. Protein product: CASSYSKSGHSNQPQHF.